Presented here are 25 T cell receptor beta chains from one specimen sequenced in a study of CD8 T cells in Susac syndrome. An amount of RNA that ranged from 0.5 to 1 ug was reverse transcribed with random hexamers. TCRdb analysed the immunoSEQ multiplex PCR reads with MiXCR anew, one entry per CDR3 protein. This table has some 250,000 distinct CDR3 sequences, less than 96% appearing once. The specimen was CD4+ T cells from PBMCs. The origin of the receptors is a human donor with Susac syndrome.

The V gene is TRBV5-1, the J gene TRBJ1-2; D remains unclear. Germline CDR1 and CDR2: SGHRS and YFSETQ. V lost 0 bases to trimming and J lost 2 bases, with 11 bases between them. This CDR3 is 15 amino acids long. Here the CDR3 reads CASSLGDTRNYGYTF. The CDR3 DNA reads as TGCGCCAGCAGCTTGGGAGATACCCGAAACTATGGCTACACCTTC.

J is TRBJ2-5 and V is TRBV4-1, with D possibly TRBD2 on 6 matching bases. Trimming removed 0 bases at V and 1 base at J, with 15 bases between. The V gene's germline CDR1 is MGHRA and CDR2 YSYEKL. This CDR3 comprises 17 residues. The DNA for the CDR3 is TGCGCCAGCAGCCAAGAAACTAGCAGCCTACCCCAAGAGACCCAGTACTTC. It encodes CASSQETSSLPQETQYF.

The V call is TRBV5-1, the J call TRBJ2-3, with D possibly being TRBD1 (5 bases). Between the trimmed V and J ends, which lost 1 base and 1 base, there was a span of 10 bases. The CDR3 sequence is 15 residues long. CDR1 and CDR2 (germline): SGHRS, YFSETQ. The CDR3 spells CASSLSDKRTDTQYF. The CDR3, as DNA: TGCGCCAGCAGCTTGTCGGACAAACGCACAGATACGCAGTATTTT.

CDR3 coding DNA: TGCAGCGTTGACTCCTACAGAACTGAAGCTTTCTTT. Translation: CSVDSYRTEAFF. The chain uses TRBV29-1 and TRBJ1-1; D call uncertain. Germline V CDR1 and CDR2: SQVTM, ANQGSEA. The germline V and J ends were trimmed by 3 bases and 5 bases, with 10 bases remaining between them. The CDR3 contains 12 residues.

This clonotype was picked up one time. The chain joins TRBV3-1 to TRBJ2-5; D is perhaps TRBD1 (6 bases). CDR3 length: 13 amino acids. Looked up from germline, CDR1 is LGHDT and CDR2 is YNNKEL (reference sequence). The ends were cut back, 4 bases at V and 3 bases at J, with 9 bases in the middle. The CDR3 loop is CASSLRQEETQYF. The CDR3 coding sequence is TGTGCCAGCAGCCTAAGACAGGAAGAGACCCAGTACTTC.

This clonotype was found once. In DNA, the CDR3 is TGCAGTGCTAGCCCTGAAGCTTTCTTT. Its protein product is CSASPEAFF. The rearrangement uses TRBV20-1 and TRBJ1-1, with D hard to call. Germline V gives CDR1 DFQATT, CDR2 SNEGSKA (reference sequence). Trimming stripped 3 bases from V and 6 bases from J, with 2 bases between. The CDR3 is made up of 9 amino acids.

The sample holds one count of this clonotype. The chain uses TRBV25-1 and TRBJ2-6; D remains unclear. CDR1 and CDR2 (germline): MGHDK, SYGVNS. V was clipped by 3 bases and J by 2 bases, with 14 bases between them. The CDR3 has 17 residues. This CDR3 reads CASSEYRRLAGANVLTF. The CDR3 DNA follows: TGTGCCAGCAGTGAGTACCGAAGATTGGCTGGGGCCAACGTCCTGACTTTC.

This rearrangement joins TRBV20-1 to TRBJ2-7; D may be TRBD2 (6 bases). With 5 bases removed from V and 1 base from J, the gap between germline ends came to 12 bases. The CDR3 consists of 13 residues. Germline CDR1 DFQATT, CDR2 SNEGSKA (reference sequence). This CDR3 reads CSAWAGGSYEQYF. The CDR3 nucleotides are TGCAGTGCTTGGGCCGGGGGTTCCTACGAGCAGTACTTC.

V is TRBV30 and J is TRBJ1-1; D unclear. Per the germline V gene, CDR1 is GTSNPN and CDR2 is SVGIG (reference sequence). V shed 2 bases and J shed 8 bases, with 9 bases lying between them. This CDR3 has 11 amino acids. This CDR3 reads CAWSRVEEAFF. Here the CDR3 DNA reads TGTGCCTGGAGTCGGGTAGAAGAAGCTTTCTTT.

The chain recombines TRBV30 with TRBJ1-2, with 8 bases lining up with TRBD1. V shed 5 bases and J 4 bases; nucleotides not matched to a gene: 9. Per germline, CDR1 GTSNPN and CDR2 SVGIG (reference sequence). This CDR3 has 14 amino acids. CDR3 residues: CAWQPTGESYGYTF. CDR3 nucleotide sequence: TGTGCCTGGCAGCCGACAGGGGAATCCTATGGCTACACCTTC.

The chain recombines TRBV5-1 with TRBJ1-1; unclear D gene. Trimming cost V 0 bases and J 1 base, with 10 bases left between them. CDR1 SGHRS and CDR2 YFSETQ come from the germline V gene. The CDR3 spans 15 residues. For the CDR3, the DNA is TGCGCCAGCAGCTTGGAGAGGCCCACGAACACTGAAGCTTTCTTT. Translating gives CASSLERPTNTEAFF.

For the CDR3, the DNA is TGTGCCACCAGAGGACAGGGGGATGTGCCCCAGCATTTT. This encodes CATRGQGDVPQHF. J is TRBJ1-5 and V is TRBV28, with 10 bases that match TRBD1. Germline trimming cut 10 bases from V and 9 bases from J; bases unmatched to any gene: 9. This CDR3 is 13 amino acids long. The V gene's germline CDR1 is MDHEN and CDR2 SYDVKM.

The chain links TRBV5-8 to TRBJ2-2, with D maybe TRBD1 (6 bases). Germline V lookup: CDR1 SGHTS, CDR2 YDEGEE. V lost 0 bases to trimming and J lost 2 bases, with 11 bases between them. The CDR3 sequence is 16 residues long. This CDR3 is CASSLARGGNTGELFF. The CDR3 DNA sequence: TGTGCCAGCAGCTTGGCGAGAGGGGGTAACACCGGGGAGCTGTTTTTT.

CDR3 nucleotide sequence: TGTGCCAGCAATTACAGGGTTGGGGCCAACGTCCTGACTTTC. This sequence encodes CASNYRVGANVLTF. The chain joins TRBV3-1 to TRBJ2-6, with D possibly TRBD1 on 6 matching bases. The germline V gene encodes CDR1 LGHDT and CDR2 YNNKEL (reference sequence). The CDR3 is 14 residues long. V lost 7 bases and J lost 3, with 10 bases in between.

For the CDR3, the DNA is TGTGCCAGCAGCGGGAGCGGGGCTCTGAACTACGAGCAGTACTTC. It encodes CASSGSGALNYEQYF. The V and J genes are TRBV12-3 or TRBV12-4 and TRBJ2-7; 7 bases line up with TRBD2. This CDR3 has 15 residues. V lost 6 bases and J lost 3; bases outside the gene matches: 11.

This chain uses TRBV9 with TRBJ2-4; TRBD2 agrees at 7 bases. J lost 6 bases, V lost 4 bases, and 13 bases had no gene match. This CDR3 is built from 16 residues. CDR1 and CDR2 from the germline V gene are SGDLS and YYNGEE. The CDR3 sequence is CASSPQVGGSRNIQYF. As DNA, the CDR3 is TGTGCCAGCAGCCCCCAGGTGGGCGGGAGCCGAAACATTCAGTACTTC.

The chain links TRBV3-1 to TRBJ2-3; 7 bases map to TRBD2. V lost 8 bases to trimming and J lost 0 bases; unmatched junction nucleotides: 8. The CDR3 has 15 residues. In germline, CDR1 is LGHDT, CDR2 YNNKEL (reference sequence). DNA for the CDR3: TGTGCCAGCGGGGGAGGCGGGAGTAGCACAGATACGCAGTATTTT. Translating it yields CASGGGGSSTDTQYF.

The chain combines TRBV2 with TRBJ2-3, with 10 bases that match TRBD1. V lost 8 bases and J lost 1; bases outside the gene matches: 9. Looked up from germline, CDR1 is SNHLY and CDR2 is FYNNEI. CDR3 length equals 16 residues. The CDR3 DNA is TGTGCCAGCGCCCCATACGGGACAGGGGGCACAGATACGCAGTATTTT. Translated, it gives CASAPYGTGGTDTQYF.

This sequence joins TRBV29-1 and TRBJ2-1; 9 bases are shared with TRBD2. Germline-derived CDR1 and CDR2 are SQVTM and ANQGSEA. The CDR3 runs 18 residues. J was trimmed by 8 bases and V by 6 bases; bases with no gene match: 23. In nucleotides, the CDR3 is TGCAGCGTAACCCCTCGGGTTAGCGGGAGAGGGGATGCGGATGAGCAGTTCTTC. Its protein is CSVTPRVSGRGDADEQFF.

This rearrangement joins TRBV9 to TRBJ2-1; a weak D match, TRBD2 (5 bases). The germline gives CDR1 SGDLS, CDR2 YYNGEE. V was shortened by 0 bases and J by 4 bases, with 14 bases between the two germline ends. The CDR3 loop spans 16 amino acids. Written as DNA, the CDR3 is TGTGCCAGCAGCGTAGTTCTCCCTAGCACATACAATGAGCAGTTCTTC. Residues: CASSVVLPSTYNEQFF.

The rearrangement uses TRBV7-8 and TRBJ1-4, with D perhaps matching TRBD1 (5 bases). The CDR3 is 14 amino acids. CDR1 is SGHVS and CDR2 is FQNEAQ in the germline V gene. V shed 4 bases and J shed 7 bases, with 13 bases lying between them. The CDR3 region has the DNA TGTGCCAGCAGCTCGAGGAGGGGAGGTGAAAAACTGTTTTTT. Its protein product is CASSSRRGGEKLFF.

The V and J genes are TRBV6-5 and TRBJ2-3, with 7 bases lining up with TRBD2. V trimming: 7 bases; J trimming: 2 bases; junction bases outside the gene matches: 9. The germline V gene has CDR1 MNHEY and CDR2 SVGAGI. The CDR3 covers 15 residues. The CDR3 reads CASKIRGTTTDTQYF. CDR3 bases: TGTGCCAGCAAAATCAGAGGGACTACCACAGATACGCAGTATTTT.

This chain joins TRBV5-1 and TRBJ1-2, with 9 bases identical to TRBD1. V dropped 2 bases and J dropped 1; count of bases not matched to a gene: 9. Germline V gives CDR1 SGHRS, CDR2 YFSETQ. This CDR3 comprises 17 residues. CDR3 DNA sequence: TGCGCCAGCAGCTTACGACCGGGACAGGGAATTAACTATGGCTACACCTTC. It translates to CASSLRPGQGINYGYTF.

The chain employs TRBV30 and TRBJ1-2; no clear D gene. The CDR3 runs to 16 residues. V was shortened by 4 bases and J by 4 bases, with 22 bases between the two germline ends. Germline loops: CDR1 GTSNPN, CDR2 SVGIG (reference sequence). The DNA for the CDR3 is TGTGCCTGGACCCAATCAAGCAGGAGGGATCTCTATGGCTACACCTTC. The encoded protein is CAWTQSSRRDLYGYTF.

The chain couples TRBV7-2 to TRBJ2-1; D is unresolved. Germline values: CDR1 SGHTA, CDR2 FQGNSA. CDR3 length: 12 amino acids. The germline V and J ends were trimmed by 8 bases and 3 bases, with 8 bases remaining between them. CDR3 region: CASGLFYNEQFF. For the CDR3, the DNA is TGTGCCAGCGGGCTATTCTACAATGAGCAGTTCTTC.